A single sample is the source of the 21 T cell receptor beta chains below, sequenced in a study of CD8 T cells in ankylosing spondylitis. Study-level results: A motif in TCR beta, a set of about 8 highly homologous variants, appeared characteristic of ankylosing spondylitis blood.

No antigen is known for these receptors. Using its own MiXCR run on the 5' RACE reads, TCRdb lists one record per CDR3 protein. The repertoire holds about 540,000 distinct CDR3 sequences, with roughly 13% as singletons. The sequencing input was blood, either unsorted or a sorted T cell fraction (not recorded which). The receptors originated from a male donor with ankylosing spondylitis.

The rearrangement links TRBV10-3 to TRBJ2-1; TRBD1 might be the D (8 bases). Looked up from germline, CDR1 is ENHRY and CDR2 is SYGVKD. The CDR3 length is 13 residues. V was cut by 7 bases and J by 5 bases, with 12 bases left in between. CDR3 loop: CAIKTGGDNEQFF. CDR3 sequence (DNA): TGTGCCATCAAAACAGGGGGGGACAATGAGCAGTTCTTC.

The genes are TRBV5-1 and TRBJ2-3, with 8 positions matching TRBD1. The germline V gene encodes CDR1 SGHRS and CDR2 YFSETQ. The CDR3 extends over 14 amino acids. With 7 bases clipped from V and 6 bases from J, the junction kept 10 bases outside the gene matches. The chain's CDR3 is CASAGQGPQDTQYF. DNA of the CDR3: TGCGCCAGCGCCGGACAGGGCCCTCAGGATACGCAGTATTTT.

The rearrangement joins TRBV4-2 to TRBJ2-3; 7 nucleotides align to TRBD2. Germline V CDR1 and CDR2: LGHNA, YNFKEQ. The CDR3 is 17 residues long. With 4 bases clipped from V and 2 bases from J, the junction kept 12 bases outside the gene matches. The CDR3 loop reads CASSPKMASGYTDTQYF. The CDR3 region has the DNA TGTGCCAGCAGCCCAAAGATGGCTAGCGGTTACACAGATACGCAGTATTTT.

The chain is built from TRBV24-1 and TRBJ2-7; D perhaps matches TRBD1 (6 bases). Germline V gene data show CDR1 as KGHDR and CDR2 as SFDVKD. V was clipped by 12 bases and J by 2 bases, with 13 bases between them. The CDR3 spans 12 residues. The CDR3 region is CAPIGQPYEQYV. CDR3 DNA sequence: TGTGCCCCCATTGGACAGCCCTACGAGCAGTACGTC.

In its sample, this clonotype was seen a few times. The chain couples TRBV5-8 to TRBJ2-5; no reliable D call. The CDR3 consists of 15 residues. The V end was cut by 3 bases, the J end by 1 base, with 13 bases between. Germline CDR1 SGHTS, CDR2 YDEGEE. CDR3 nucleotides: TGTGCCAGCAGCTCATATATTGGGGTCCAAGAGACCCAGTACTTC. Its protein is CASSSYIGVQETQYF. The whole variable domain, filled in from reference TRBV5-8 and TRBJ2-5, reads EAGVTQSPTHLIKTRGQQATLRCSPISGHTSVYWYQQALGLGLQFLLWYDEGEERNRGNFPPRFSGRQFPNYSSELNVNALELEDSALYLCASSSYIGVQETQYFGPGTRLLVL.

Here the CDR3 reads CASSLDRASGSYTF. In DNA, the CDR3 is TGTGCCAGCAGCTTGGACAGGGCCTCCGGAAGCTACACCTTC. The V gene is TRBV5-4, the J gene TRBJ1-2, with D possibly TRBD1 on 6 matching bases. The V end was cut by 0 bases, the J end by 9 bases, with 15 bases between. CDR1 and CDR2 from the germline V gene are SGHNT and YYREEE (reference sequence). This CDR3 spans 14 amino acids.

The chain carries TRBV9 and TRBJ2-3; TRBD1 matches at 7 bases. This CDR3 is built from 17 residues. Germline V lookup: CDR1 SGDLS, CDR2 YYNGEE. V shed 2 bases and J 5 bases; nucleotides not matched to a gene: 14. The DNA for the CDR3 is TGTGCCAGCAGCGTCGATCCACCGGGACAGACGAGAGATACGCAGTATTTT. It translates to CASSVDPPGQTRDTQYF.

The table lists this clonotype with a few counts. The chain carries TRBV20-1 and TRBJ2-3; the match to TRBD2 covers 9 bases. Trimming at V came to 4 bases and at J to 1 base, leaving 9 bases not matched to a gene. CDR3 length equals 16 residues. Germline V lookup: CDR1 DFQATT, CDR2 SNEGSKA (reference sequence). CDR3: CSATGLAMSGTDTQYF. CDR3 nucleotides: TGCAGTGCTACAGGACTAGCGATGTCGGGCACAGATACGCAGTATTTT.

This clonotype turned up a few times. The rearrangement links TRBV20-1 to TRBJ1-6, with 12 bases matching TRBD1. Germline assignment: CDR1 DFQATT and CDR2 SNEGSKA (reference sequence). Trimming took 3 bases from V and 4 from J; bases not matched to a gene: 10. This CDR3 region has 18 residues. As DNA, the CDR3 is TGCAGTGCTAGTGACCGGGACAGGGGGCTGGGGTATAATTCACCCCTCCACTTT. Translated, it gives CSASDRDRGLGYNSPLHF.

The V call is TRBV5-4, the J call TRBJ1-2; maybe TRBD1 (6 bases). With 4 bases removed from V and 1 base from J, the gap between germline ends came to 14 bases. CDR3 length: 15 residues. Germline V gives CDR1 SGHNT, CDR2 YYREEE (reference sequence). The CDR3 loop reads CASSVGQRINYGYTF. The CDR3, as DNA: TGTGCCAGCAGCGTTGGACAGAGAATTAACTATGGCTACACCTTC. The full variable domain, completed using reference TRBV5-4 and TRBJ1-2, is ETGVTQSPTHLIKTRGQQVTLRCSSQSGHNTVSWYQQALGQGPQFIFQYYREEENGRGNFPPRFSGLQFPNYSSELNVNALELDDSALYLCASSVGQRINYGYTFGSGTRLTVV.

The rearrangement uses TRBV20-1 and TRBJ2-2; TRBD1 matches at 7 bases. Germline V gene lookup returns CDR1 DFQATT and CDR2 SNEGSKA (reference sequence). The length of the CDR3 is 14 residues. J lost 6 bases, V lost 4 bases, and 8 bases had no gene match. This CDR3 is CSATPGQFPGELFF. CDR3 DNA: TGCAGTGCTACTCCGGGACAGTTCCCCGGGGAGCTGTTTTTT.

The chain employs TRBV6-6 and TRBJ2-2, with a tentative D call TRBD2 (6 bases). CDR3 size: 13 residues. In germline, CDR1 is MNHNY, CDR2 SVGAGI (reference sequence). The V gene lost 11 bases and the J gene lost 2 bases, with 12 bases spanning the gap. The CDR3: CASGTVNTGELFF. In DNA, the CDR3 is TGTGCCTCCGGGACTGTTAACACCGGGGAGCTGTTTTTT.

V usage is TRBV20-1 and J usage is TRBJ2-1; TRBD1 is a possible D gene (6 bases). This CDR3 region has 14 residues. Germline V lookup: CDR1 DFQATT, CDR2 SNEGSKA (reference sequence). The V end was cut by 3 bases, the J end by 3 bases, with 12 bases between. CDR3 residues: CSASRQGNYNEQFF. The CDR3 DNA is TGCAGTGCTAGTAGGCAGGGGAACTACAATGAGCAGTTCTTC.

This clonotype has only one observation. V usage is TRBV15 and J usage is TRBJ1-4, with D unclear. The length of the CDR3 is 16 residues. V lost 0 bases and J lost 0, with 8 bases in between. CDR1 is LNHNV, CDR2 YYDKDF, per germline (reference sequence). Here the CDR3 DNA reads TGTGCCACCAGCAGAGATCCGTCTTCAACTAATGAAAAACTGTTTTTT. Its protein is CATSRDPSSTNEKLFF. The variable domain in full, completed from reference TRBV15 and TRBJ1-4, reads DAMVIQNPRYQVTQFGKPVTLSCSQTLNHNVMYWYQQKSSQAPKLLFHYYDKDFNNEADTPDNFQSRRPNTSFCFLDIRSPGLGDTAMYLCATSRDPSSTNEKLFFGSGTQLSVL.

The chain uses TRBV6-1 and TRBJ2-1; D is unclear. V was pared by 6 bases and J by 9 bases, with 15 bases between. CDR1 is MNHNS, CDR2 SASEGT, per germline. The CDR3 length is 13 residues. This CDR3 is CASSPGAPGEQFF. As DNA, the CDR3 is TGTGCCAGCAGCCCCGGAGCCCCCGGTGAGCAGTTCTTC.

The CDR3 sequence is CATTGPGANEKLFF. The CDR3 coding sequence is TGTGCCACAACAGGGCCAGGGGCGAATGAAAAACTGTTTTTT. V and J are TRBV12-3 or TRBV12-4 and TRBJ1-4; a possible D gene is TRBD1 (6 bases). This CDR3 region has 14 residues. V lost 10 bases and J 5 bases, leaving 17 bases between the germline ends.

V is TRBV20-1 and J is TRBJ2-2, with D maybe TRBD1 (5 bases). The CDR3 is made up of 16 amino acids. V dropped 3 bases and J dropped 0 bases, with 14 bases sitting between them. In germline, CDR1 is DFQATT, CDR2 SNEGSKA (reference sequence). DNA of the CDR3: TGCAGTGCTAGTACAGTGACAGACGCGAACACCGGGGAGCTGTTTTTT. This sequence encodes CSASTVTDANTGELFF.

There are a few counts of this clonotype. The J gene is TRBJ2-6, the V gene TRBV2, with D perhaps matching TRBD1 (6 bases). CDR1 and CDR2 from the germline V gene are SNHLY and FYNNEI. The CDR3 has 14 amino acids. The V and J ends lost 7 bases and 4 bases respectively, with 11 bases between them. CDR3 in DNA: TGTGCCAGCAACCCAGGGGTAGGGGCCAACGTCCTGACTTTC. Translated, it gives CASNPGVGANVLTF. The whole variable domain, remainder taken from reference TRBV2 and TRBJ2-6, is EPEVTQTPSHQVTQMGQEVILRCVPISNHLYFYWYRQILGQKVEFLVSFYNNEISEKSEIFDDQFSVERPDGSNFTLKIRSTKLEDSAMYFCASNPGVGANVLTFGAGSRLTVL.

This clonotype was detected only once. This chain joins TRBV12-3 or TRBV12-4 and TRBJ1-2; D not certain. The CDR3 covers 13 residues. Trimming removed 3 bases at V and 3 bases at J, with 8 bases between. The CDR3 DNA reads TGTGCCAGCAGTTTGGTCAGCCACTATGGCTACACCTTC. Translating it yields CASSLVSHYGYTF.

This clonotype has a count of ten or more. V is TRBV20-1 and J is TRBJ1-5, with D possibly being TRBD1 (6 bases). The V end lost 3 bases, the J end lost 0 bases, and 21 bases lay between the germline ends. The CDR3 extends over 18 amino acids. CDR1 and CDR2 from the germline V gene are DFQATT and SNEGSKA (reference sequence). CDR3 coding DNA: TGCAGTGCTAGTAGGTACAACAGGGAAAGGTATAGCAATCAGCCCCAGCATTTT. This codes for CSASRYNRERYSNQPQHF.

This chain links TRBV12-3 or TRBV12-4 with TRBJ2-6; D assignment may be TRBD1 or TRBD2 (6 bases each). V was trimmed by 6 bases and J by 3 bases, leaving 18 bases between them. CDR3 length: 17 amino acids. CDR3 nucleotides: TGTGCCAGCAGCCCGAACCTGGGGGGCCTTGGGGCCAACGTCCTGACTTTC. Its protein is CASSPNLGGLGANVLTF.